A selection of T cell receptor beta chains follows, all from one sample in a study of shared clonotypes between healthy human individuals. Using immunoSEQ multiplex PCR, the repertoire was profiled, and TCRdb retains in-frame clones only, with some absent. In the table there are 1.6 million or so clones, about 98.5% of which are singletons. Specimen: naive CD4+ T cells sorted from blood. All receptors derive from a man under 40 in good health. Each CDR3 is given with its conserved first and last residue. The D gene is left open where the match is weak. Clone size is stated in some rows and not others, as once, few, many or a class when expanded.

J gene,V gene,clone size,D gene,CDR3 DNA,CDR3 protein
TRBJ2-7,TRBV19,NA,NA,TGTGCCAGTACCATAGGGAGTGGGGGCGCATCATACGAGCAGTACTTC,CASTIGSGGASYEQYF
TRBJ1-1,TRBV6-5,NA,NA,TGTGCCAGCAGTTACGATTGGGGGACCCCTGAAGCTTTCTTT,CASSYDWGTPEAFF
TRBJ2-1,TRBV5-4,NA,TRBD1,TGTGCCAGCAGCTTGGAGACAGGGGCCTACAATGAGCAGTTCTTC,CASSLETGAYNEQFF
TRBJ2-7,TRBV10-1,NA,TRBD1,TGCGCCAGCAGTCCAAGGGGGCTTTGGCACGAGCAGTACTTC,CASSPRGLWHEQYF
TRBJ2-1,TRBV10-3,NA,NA,TGTGCCATCACGGGGGACCCCTCCGACAATGAGCAGTTCTTC,CAITGDPSDNEQFF
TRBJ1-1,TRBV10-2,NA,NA,TGCGCCAGCAGTGATACGGGGCAGAGGGAAGCTTTCTTT,CASSDTGQREAFF
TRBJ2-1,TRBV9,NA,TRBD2,TGTGCCAGCAGCGTTAGCGGGTCCTACAATGAGCAGTTCTTC,CASSVSGSYNEQFF
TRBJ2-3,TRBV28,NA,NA,TGTGCCAGCAGCCCGAAGAGTCCGGACTTTTCTTCCACAGATACGCAGTATTTT,CASSPKSPDFSSTDTQYF
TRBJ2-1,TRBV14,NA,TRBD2,TGTGCCAGCAGCCAGTTTGGGGGAGGGAGCTCCTACAATGAGCAGTTCTTC,CASSQFGGGSSYNEQFF
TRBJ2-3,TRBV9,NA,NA,TGTGCCAGCAGCGTAGATGGCCAGGGGGGAGATACGCAGTATTTT,CASSVDGQGGDTQYF
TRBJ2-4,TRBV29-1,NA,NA,TGCAGCGTTGTGTCAACCAAAAACATTCAGTACTTC,CSVVSTKNIQYF
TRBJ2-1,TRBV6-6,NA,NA,TGTGCCAGCAGTACCCGACTCGACAATGAGCAGTTCTTC,CASSTRLDNEQFF
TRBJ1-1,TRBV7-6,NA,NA,TGTGCCAGCAGCATGCCGGGGGGGCATACTGAAGCTTTCTTT,CASSMPGGHTEAFF
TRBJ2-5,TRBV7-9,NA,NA,TGTGCCAGCAGCTTAAGGGCTCCAGAGACCCAGTACTTC,CASSLRAPETQYF
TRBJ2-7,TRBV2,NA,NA,TGTGCCAGCGGAGGGGACAGCTACGAGCAGTACTTC,CASGGDSYEQYF
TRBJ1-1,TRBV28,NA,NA,TGTGCCAGCAGCACGAACACTGAAGCTTTCTTT,CASSTNTEAFF
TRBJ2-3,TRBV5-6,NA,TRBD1,TGTGCCAGCAGCTGGGACAGGGGAAGTACAGATACGCAGTATTTT,CASSWDRGSTDTQYF
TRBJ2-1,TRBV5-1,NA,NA,TGCGCCAGCAGCTTGGGGGGGCCCTACAATGAGCAGTTCTTC,CASSLGGPYNEQFF
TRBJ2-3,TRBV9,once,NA,TGTGCCAGCAGCGTAAGAAGGGAAACAGATACGCAGTATTTT,CASSVRRETDTQYF
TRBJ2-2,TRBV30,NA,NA,TGTGCCTGGAGTGCTATGTCTAACACCGGGGAGCTGTTTTTT,CAWSAMSNTGELFF
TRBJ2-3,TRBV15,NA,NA,TGTGCCACCAGCAGAGGCATTCAGAGATCCTTAAGCACAGATACGCAGTATTTT,CATSRGIQRSLSTDTQYF
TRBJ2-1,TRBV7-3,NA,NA,TGTGCCAGCAGCTTAACGCCGACGGCGTCCTACAATGAGCAGTTCTTC,CASSLTPTASYNEQFF
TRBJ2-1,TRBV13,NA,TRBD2,TGTGCCAGCAGCTTAATCGTCGCTAGCGGGAGGGTTATGGATGAGCAGTTCTTC,CASSLIVASGRVMDEQFF
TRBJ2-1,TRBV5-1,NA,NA,TGCGCCAGCAGCTTGGCCCAACCCAACAATGAGCAGTTCTTC,CASSLAQPNNEQFF
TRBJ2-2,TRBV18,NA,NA,TGTGCCAGCTCACCATCCGGAGCGAACACCGGGGAGCTGTTTTTT,CASSPSGANTGELFF
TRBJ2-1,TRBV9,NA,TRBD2,TGTGCCAGCAGCGTAGGAACTAGCGGGCTTTCCAATGAGCAGTTCTTC,CASSVGTSGLSNEQFF
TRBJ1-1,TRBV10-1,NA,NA,TGCGCCAGCAGTCCGCACTTGAACACTGAAGCTTTCTTT,CASSPHLNTEAFF
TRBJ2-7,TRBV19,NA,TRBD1,TGTGCCAGTAGTAAACCGGGACAGGGTAGATACGAGCAGTACTTC,CASSKPGQGRYEQYF
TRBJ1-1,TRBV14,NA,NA,TGTGCCAGCAGCCAAGATTTTGGAGTGTTGAACACTGAAGCTTTCTTT,CASSQDFGVLNTEAFF
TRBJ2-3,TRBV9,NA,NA,TGTGCCAGCAGCGTAGGGGGGAAAAGCACAGATACGCAGTATTTT,CASSVGGKSTDTQYF
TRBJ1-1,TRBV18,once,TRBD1,TGTGCCAGCTCACCACAACAGGGGGCGAGCACTGAAGCTTTCTTT,CASSPQQGASTEAFF
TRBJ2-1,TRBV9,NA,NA,TGTGCCAGCAGCGTATCAGGCAGCAATGAGCAGTTCTTC,CASSVSGSNEQFF
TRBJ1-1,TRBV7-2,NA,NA,TGTGCCAGCAGCTCACAGGGGAACACTGAAGCTTTCTTT,CASSSQGNTEAFF
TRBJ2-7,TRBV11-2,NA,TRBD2,TGTGCCAGCAGCTTAAGTACTAGCGGGTTCTACGAGCAGTACTTC,CASSLSTSGFYEQYF
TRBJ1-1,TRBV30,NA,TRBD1,TGTGCCTGGCGAGACAGGGGCCTTTCTTCGAACACTGAAGCTTTCTTT,CAWRDRGLSSNTEAFF
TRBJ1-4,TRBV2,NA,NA,TGTGCCAGCAGTGAAGCGGCCGGGATACGGGAAAAACTGTTTTTT,CASSEAAGIREKLFF
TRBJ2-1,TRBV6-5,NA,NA,TGTGCCAGCAGTTGGGCAGGGCAGGGTGAGCAGTTCTTC,CASSWAGQGEQFF
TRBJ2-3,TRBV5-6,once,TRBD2,TGTGCCAGCAGCTTGCAATTTGGACTAGTCACGAATACGCAGTATTTT,CASSLQFGLVTNTQYF
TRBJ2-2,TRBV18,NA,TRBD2,TGTGCCAGCTCACCACTTCCTCTAGCGGGAAGTACCGGGGAGCTGTTTTTT,CASSPLPLAGSTGELFF
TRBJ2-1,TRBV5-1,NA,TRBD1,TGCGCCAGCAGCAACAGGGGTAGCCCGTCAGCCAATGAGCAGTTCTTC,CASSNRGSPSANEQFF
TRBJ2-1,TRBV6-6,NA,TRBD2,TGTGCCAGCAGTTCGCTAGCGGGAGGGCCAGGTGAGCAGTTCTTC,CASSSLAGGPGEQFF
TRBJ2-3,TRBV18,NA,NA,TGTGCCAGCTCGCCTGATACTAGCACAGATACGCAGTATTTT,CASSPDTSTDTQYF
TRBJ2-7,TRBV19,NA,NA,TGTGCCACGACTAGTGCCCGGAAGCAGTACTTC,CATTSARKQYF